This T cell receptor beta chain was identified during a study of identical twins. V dropped 5 bases and J dropped 4; count of bases not matched to a gene: 1. CDR3 length: 13 amino acids. Germline CDR1 is SQVTM and CDR2 is ANQGSEA. TCRdb reanalysed the 5' RACE reads using MiXCR and keeps one entry per CDR3 protein. The table shows about 470,000 distinct CDR3 sequences, with roughly a quarter occurring only once. The same data also went into a second study, on T cells expressing NK-cell markers.

Sequencing was performed on CD4+ T cells sorted from blood. This TCR came from a young woman in good health. The V call is TRBV29-1, the J call TRBJ2-2; 10 bases align to TRBD1. The CDR3 sequence: CSVRTGGTGELFF. The CDR3 DNA reads TGCAGCGTTCGGACAGGGGGCACCGGGGAGCTGTTTTTT.